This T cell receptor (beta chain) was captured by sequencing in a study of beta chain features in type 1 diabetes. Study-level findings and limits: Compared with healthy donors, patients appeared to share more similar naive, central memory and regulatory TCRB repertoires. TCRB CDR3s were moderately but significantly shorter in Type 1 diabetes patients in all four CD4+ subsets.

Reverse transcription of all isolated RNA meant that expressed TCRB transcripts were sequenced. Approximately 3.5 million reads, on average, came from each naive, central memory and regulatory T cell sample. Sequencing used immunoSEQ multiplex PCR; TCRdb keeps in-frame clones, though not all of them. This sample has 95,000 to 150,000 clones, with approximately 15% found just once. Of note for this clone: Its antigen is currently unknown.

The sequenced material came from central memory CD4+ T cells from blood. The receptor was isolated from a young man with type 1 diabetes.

The CDR3 DNA follows: TGTGCCAGCAGCTCGGGGCCTACTGGGACAGATACGCAGTATTTT. Translated, it gives CASSSGPTGTDTQYF. The chain joins TRBV4-2 to TRBJ2-3, with D perhaps matching TRBD1 or TRBD2 (5 bases each). This CDR3 has 15 amino acids. Germline CDR1 and CDR2: LGHNA and YNFKEQ. The V end lost 5 bases, the J end lost 3 bases, and 15 bases lay between the germline ends.